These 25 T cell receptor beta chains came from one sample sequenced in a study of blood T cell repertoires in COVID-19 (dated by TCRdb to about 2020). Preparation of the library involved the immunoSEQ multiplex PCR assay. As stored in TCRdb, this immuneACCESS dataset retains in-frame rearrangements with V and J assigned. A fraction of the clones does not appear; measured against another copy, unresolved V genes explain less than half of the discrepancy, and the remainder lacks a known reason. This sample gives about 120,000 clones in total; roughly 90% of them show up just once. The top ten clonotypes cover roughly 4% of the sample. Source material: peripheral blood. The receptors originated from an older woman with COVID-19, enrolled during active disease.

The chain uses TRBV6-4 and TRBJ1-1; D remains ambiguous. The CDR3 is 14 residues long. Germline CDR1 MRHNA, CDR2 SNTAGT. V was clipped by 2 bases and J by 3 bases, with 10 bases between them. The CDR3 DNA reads TGTGCCAGCAGTGACGGGCCGGGAGACACTGAAGCTTTCTTT. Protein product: CASSDGPGDTEAFF.

CDR3 DNA: TGTGCCAGCAGCCAAGGAGTCGGCGAGCAGTACTTC. Translated: CASSQGVGEQYF. V gene TRBV14 combines with J gene TRBJ2-7, with D unclear. Germline V gene lookup returns CDR1 SGHDN and CDR2 FVKESK. The CDR3 is 12 amino acids. Trimming removed 1 base at V and 6 bases at J, with 7 bases between. Looking up the rest from reference TRBV14 and TRBJ2-7 gives the full variable domain: EAGVTQFPSHSVIEKGQTVTLRCDPISGHDNLYWYRRVMGKEIKFLLHFVKESKQDESGMPNNRFLAERTGGTYSTLKVQPAELEDSGVYFCASSQGVGEQYFGPGTRLTVT.

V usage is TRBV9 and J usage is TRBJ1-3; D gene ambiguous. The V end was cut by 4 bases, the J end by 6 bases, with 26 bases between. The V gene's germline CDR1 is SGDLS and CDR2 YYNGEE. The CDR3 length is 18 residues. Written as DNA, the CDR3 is TGTGCCAGCAGCCCCCGTCAAGAATACTTCTATCCTTCAAACACCATATATTTT. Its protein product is CASSPRQEYFYPSNTIYF.

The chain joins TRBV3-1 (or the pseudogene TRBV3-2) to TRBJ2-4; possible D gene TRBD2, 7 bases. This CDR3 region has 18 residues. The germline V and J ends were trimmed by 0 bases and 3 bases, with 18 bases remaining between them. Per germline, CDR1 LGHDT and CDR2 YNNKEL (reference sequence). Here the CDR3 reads CASSQEGGRAMYKNIQYF. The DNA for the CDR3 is TGTGCCAGCAGCCAAGAGGGGGGGCGGGCGATGTACAAAAACATTCAGTACTTC.

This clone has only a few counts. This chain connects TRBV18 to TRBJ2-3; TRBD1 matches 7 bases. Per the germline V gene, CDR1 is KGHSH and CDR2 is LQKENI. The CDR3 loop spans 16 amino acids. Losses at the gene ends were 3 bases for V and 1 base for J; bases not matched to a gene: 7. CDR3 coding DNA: TGTGCCAGCTCACCTGACAGGGTGGGTGGCACAGATACGCAGTATTTT. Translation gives CASSPDRVGGTDTQYF.

The CDR3 nucleotides are TGTGCCAGCTCACCAGACTACAGGGGGCCAGGGGCCAACGTCCTGACTTTC. Its translation is CASSPDYRGPGANVLTF. The chain uses TRBV18 and TRBJ2-6; TRBD1 matches 9 bases. The CDR3 is made up of 17 amino acids. Germline assignment: CDR1 KGHSH and CDR2 LQKENI. Losses at the gene ends were 2 bases for V and 4 bases for J; bases not matched to a gene: 6. Together with reference TRBV18 and TRBJ2-6, the CDR3 gives the full variable domain: NAGVMQNPRHLVRRRGQEARLRCSPMKGHSHVYWYRQLPEEGLKFMVYLQKENIIDESGMPKERFSAEFPKEGPSILRIQQVVRGDSAAYFCASSPDYRGPGANVLTFGAGSRLTVL.

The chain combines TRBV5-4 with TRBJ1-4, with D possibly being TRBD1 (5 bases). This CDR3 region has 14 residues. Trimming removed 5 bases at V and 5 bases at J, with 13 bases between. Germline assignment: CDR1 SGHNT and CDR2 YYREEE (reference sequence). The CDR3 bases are TGTGCCAGCAGTTCCAGGGAGGGGAATGAAAAACTGTTTTTT. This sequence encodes CASSSREGNEKLFF.

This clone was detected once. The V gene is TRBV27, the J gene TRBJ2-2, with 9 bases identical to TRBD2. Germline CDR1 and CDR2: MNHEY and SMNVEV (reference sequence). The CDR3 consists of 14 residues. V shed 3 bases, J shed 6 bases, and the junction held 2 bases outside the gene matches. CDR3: CASSLRGGPGELFF. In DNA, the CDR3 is TGTGCCAGCAGTTTGCGGGGGGGCCCCGGGGAGCTGTTTTTT.

The CDR3 loop reads CASSSPNRGINEKLFF. The CDR3, as DNA: TGTGCCAGCAGCTCACCCAACAGGGGGATTAATGAAAAACTGTTTTTT. The chain joins TRBV5-6 to TRBJ1-4, with TRBD1 matching over 8 bases. Germline CDR1 and CDR2: SGHDT and YYEEEE. V was clipped by 3 bases and J by 4 bases; unmatched bases: 8. The CDR3 has 16 amino acids.

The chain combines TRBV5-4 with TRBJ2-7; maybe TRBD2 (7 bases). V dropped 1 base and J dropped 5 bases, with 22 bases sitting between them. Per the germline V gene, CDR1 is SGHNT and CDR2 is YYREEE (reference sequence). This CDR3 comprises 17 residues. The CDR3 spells CASSLLGLGGAAHEQYF. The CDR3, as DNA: TGTGCCAGCAGCTTGTTGGGTCTTGGGGGGGCTGCCCACGAGCAGTACTTC.

CDR3: CASSLSGGSSYNEQFF. Here the CDR3 DNA reads TGTGCCAGCAGTTTAAGCGGGGGCTCCTCCTACAATGAGCAGTTCTTC. The chain is built from TRBV27 and TRBJ2-1; 8 nucleotides align to TRBD2. Losses at the gene ends were 2 bases for V and 0 bases for J; bases not matched to a gene: 3. CDR3 length: 16 residues. CDR1 and CDR2 from the germline V gene are MNHEY and SMNVEV (reference sequence).

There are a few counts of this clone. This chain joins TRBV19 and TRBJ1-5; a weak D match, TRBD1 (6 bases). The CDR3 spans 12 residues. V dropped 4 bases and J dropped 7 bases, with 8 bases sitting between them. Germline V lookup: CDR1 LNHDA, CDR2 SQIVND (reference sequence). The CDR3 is CASSTGVQPQHF. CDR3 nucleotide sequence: TGTGCCAGTAGTACAGGGGTACAGCCCCAGCATTTT.

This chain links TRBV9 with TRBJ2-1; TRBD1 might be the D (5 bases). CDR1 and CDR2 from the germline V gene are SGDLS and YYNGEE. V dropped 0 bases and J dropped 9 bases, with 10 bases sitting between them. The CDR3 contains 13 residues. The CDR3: CASSVGTISEQFF. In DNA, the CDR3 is TGTGCCAGCAGCGTAGGGACAATCAGTGAGCAGTTCTTC. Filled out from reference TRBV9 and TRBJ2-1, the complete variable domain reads DSGVTQTPKHLITATGQRVTLRCSPRSGDLSVYWYQQSLDQGLQFLIQYYNGEERAKGNILERFSAQQFPDLHSELNLSSLELGDSALYFCASSVGTISEQFFGPGTRLTVL.

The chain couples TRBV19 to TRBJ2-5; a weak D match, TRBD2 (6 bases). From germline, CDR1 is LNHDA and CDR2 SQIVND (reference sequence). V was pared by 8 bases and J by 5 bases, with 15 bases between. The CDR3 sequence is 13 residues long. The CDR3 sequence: CASRAPGRETQYF. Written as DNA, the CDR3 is TGTGCCAGTCGGGCCCCGGGGAGGGAGACCCAGTACTTC.

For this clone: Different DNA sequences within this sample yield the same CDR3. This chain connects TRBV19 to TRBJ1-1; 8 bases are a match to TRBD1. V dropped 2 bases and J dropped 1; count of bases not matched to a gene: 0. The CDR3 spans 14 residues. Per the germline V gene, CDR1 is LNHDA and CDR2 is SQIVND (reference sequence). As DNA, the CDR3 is TGTGCCAGTAGTATACAGGGGGCGAACACTGAAGCTTTCTTT. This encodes CASSIQGANTEAFF.

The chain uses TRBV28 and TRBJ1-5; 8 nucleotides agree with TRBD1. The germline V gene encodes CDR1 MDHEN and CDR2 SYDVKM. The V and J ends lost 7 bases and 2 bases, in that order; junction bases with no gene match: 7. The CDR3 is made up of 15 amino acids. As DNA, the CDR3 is TGTGCCAGCACCCAGGGGGCGCGGGGCAATCAGCCCCAGCATTTT. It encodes CASTQGARGNQPQHF.

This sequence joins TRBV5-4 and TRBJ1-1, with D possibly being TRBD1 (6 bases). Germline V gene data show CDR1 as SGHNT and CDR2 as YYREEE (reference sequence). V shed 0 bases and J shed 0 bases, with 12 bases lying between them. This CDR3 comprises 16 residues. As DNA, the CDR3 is TGTGCCAGCAGCTTGGCCGGGACAAACATGAACACTGAAGCTTTCTTT. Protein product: CASSLAGTNMNTEAFF.

The CDR3 protein is CASSGTGGTEAFF. The CDR3 bases are TGTGCCAGCAGTGGGACAGGGGGCACTGAAGCTTTCTTT. The chain carries TRBV2 and TRBJ1-1; 10 nucleotides line up with TRBD1. The CDR3 is made up of 13 amino acids. Losses at the gene ends were 4 bases for V and 4 bases for J; bases not matched to a gene: 0. In germline, CDR1 is SNHLY, CDR2 FYNNEI.

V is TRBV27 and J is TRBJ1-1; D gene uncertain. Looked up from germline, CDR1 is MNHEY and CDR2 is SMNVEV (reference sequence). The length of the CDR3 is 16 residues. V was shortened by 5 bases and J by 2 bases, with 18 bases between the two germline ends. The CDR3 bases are TGTGCCAGCAGTCCCCCGCCCCGTGGGAGAAACACTGAAGCTTTCTTT. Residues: CASSPPPRGRNTEAFF.

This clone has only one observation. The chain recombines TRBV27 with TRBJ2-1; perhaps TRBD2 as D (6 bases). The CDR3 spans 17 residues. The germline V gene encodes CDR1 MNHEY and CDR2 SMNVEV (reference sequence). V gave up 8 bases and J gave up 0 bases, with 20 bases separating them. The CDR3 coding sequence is TGTGCCAGCCGGAGGAGGGGTACCTTGAGCTCCTACAATGAGCAGTTCTTC. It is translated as CASRRRGTLSSYNEQFF.

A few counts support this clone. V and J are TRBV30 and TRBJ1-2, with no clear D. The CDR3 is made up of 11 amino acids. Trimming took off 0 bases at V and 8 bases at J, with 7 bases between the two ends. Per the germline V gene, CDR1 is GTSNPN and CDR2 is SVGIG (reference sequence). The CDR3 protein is CAWSVSLGYTF. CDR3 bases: TGTGCCTGGAGTGTCAGTCTCGGCTACACCTTC.

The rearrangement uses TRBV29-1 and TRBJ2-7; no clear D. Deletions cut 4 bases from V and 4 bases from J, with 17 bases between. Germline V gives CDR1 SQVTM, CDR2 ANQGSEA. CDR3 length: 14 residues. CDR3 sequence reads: CSVARSSQAYEQYF. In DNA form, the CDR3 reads TGCAGCGTTGCCAGGTCTTCTCAAGCTTACGAGCAGTACTTC.

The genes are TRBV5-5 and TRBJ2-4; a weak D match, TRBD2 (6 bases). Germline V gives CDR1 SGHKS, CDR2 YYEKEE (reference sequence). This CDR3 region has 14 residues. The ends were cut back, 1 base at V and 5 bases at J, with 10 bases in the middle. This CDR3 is CASSLNWGENIQYF. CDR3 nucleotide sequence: TGTGCCAGCAGCTTGAATTGGGGGGAAAACATTCAGTACTTC.

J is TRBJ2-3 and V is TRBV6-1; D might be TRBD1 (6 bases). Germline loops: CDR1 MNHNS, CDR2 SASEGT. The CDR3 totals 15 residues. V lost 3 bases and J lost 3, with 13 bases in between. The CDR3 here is CASSDSGRGTDTQYF. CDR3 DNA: TGTGCCAGCAGTGATTCGGGCAGGGGTACAGATACGCAGTATTTT.

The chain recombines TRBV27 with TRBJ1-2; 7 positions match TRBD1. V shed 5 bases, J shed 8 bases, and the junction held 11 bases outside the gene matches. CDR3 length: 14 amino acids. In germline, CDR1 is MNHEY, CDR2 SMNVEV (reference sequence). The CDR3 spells CASSARTGVEGYTF. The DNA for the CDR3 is TGTGCCAGCAGTGCAAGAACAGGGGTAGAAGGCTACACCTTC.